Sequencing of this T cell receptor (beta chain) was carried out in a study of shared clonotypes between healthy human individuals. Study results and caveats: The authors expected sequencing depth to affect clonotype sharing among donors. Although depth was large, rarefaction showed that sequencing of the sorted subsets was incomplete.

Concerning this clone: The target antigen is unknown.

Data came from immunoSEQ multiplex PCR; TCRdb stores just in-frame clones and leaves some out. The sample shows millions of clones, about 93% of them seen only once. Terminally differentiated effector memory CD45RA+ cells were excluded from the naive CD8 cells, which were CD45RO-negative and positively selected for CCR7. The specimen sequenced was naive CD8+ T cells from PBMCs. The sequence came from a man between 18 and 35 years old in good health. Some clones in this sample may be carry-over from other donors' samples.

The DNA of the CDR3 is TGTGCCAGCACCAACAGGGCGCGGGACACAGATACGCAGTATTTT. Translation: CASTNRARDTDTQYF. The gene calls are TRBV9 and TRBJ2-3, with D possibly being TRBD1 or TRBD2 (6 bases each). V was clipped by 6 bases and J by 2 bases, with 16 bases between them. Germline CDR1 and CDR2: SGDLS and YYNGEE. This CDR3 is built from 15 residues.